Below are 28 T cell receptor beta chains sequenced from a single sample in a study of pediatric ulcerative colitis. Sequencing was performed with immunoSEQ multiplex PCR; in TCRdb, only in-frame clones are kept and a portion is missing. The sample has 30,000 or so clones; approximately 78% are singletons. The sample was blood. These TCRs come from a boy aged 10-17 years with severe ulcerative colitis.

The CDR3 sequence: CASRQSNVLTF. The CDR3 region has the DNA TGTGCCAGTCGACAATCCAACGTCCTGACTTTC. This chain uses TRBV6-6 with TRBJ2-6, with D hard to call. CDR3 size: 11 residues. Trimming cost V 9 bases and J 8 bases, with 8 bases left between them. Germline assignment: CDR1 MNHNY and CDR2 SVGAGI (reference sequence).

The chain employs TRBV6-5 and TRBJ1-6; no clear D. Trimming took off 2 bases at V and 9 bases at J, with 2 bases between the two ends. This CDR3 comprises 11 residues. Germline V gene data show CDR1 as MNHEY and CDR2 as SVGAGI. CDR3 nucleotide sequence: TGTGCCAGCAGTTACGCTTCACCCCTCCACTTT. Residues: CASSYASPLHF.

V gene TRBV11-1 combines with J gene TRBJ1-1; 8 bases are shared with TRBD1. The CDR3 has 12 residues. The germline V gene has CDR1 SGHAT and CDR2 FQDESV (reference sequence). After removal of 3 bases from V and 11 bases from J, the junction contained 5 bases not matched to a gene. CDR3 coding DNA: TGTGCCAGCAGCTTGACAGGGGCTAACGCTTTCTTT. Translated: CASSLTGANAFF.

The chain links TRBV30 to TRBJ1-5, with 7 nucleotides matching TRBD1. Germline lookup yields CDR1 GTSNPN and CDR2 SVGIG (reference sequence). Germline trimming cut 3 bases from V and 4 bases from J; bases unmatched to any gene: 6. The CDR3 spans 14 residues. The CDR3: CAWSAMTGNQPQHF. In DNA, the CDR3 is TGTGCCTGGAGCGCCATGACAGGGAATCAGCCCCAGCATTTT.

This rearrangement joins TRBV9 to TRBJ2-3, with 11 bases matching TRBD2. Germline CDR1 SGDLS, CDR2 YYNGEE. The CDR3 is 16 residues long. The V segment lost 7 bases and the J segment 2 bases; nucleotides outside the gene matches: 9. CDR3 coding DNA: TGTGCCAGCGGATTGACTAGCGGGGTTCTCACAGATACGCAGTATTTT. It is translated as CASGLTSGVLTDTQYF.

This clone appeared a single time. This sequence joins TRBV10-3 and TRBJ2-3; maybe TRBD2 (5 bases). There are 16 residues in the CDR3. The germline V gene encodes CDR1 ENHRY and CDR2 SYGVKD. Trimming left V 1 base short and J 3 bases short, with 14 bases between. CDR3 sequence: CAISELSWLATDTQYF. DNA of the CDR3: TGTGCCATCAGTGAGTTAAGTTGGCTAGCAACAGATACGCAGTATTTT.

V and J are TRBV7-8 and TRBJ1-4; D remains ambiguous. This CDR3 comprises 16 residues. V lost 5 bases to trimming and J lost 0 bases, with 13 bases between them. CDR1 is SGHVS and CDR2 is FQNEAQ in the germline V gene. CDR3 sequence: CASSPTRITTNEKLFF. CDR3 nucleotide sequence: TGTGCCAGCAGCCCCACTCGCATCACAACTAATGAAAAACTGTTTTTT.

This clone was picked up a small number of times. The CDR3 sequence is CASSVAKALNQPQHF. CDR3 nucleotide sequence: TGTGCCAGCAGTGTAGCCAAGGCACTCAATCAGCCCCAGCATTTT. The chain joins TRBV6-1 to TRBJ1-5; the D is unclear. Trimming cost V 4 bases and J 3 bases, with 13 bases left between them. CDR1 is MNHNS and CDR2 is SASEGT in the germline V gene. CDR3 length: 15 amino acids.

The chain recombines TRBV27 with TRBJ1-5; tentatively, D is TRBD1 (5 bases). V dropped 4 bases and J dropped 8 bases, with 12 bases sitting between them. Germline CDR1 MNHEY, CDR2 SMNVEV (reference sequence). The CDR3 length is 13 residues. The CDR3 bases are TGTGCCAGCAGTTCCCGGGGGAGTGAGCCCCAGCATTTT. As protein: CASSSRGSEPQHF.

This clone was detected only a few times. The chain joins TRBV7-9 to TRBJ1-1, with 7 bases matching TRBD1. The CDR3 is 14 amino acids. Germline V gene sequence: CDR1 SEHNR, CDR2 FQNEAQ (reference sequence). V was pared by 1 base and J by 2 bases, with 1 base of the junction left unmatched. CDR3 DNA sequence: TGTGCCAGCAGCTTAGACAGGGGAAACACTGAAGCTTTCTTT. As protein: CASSLDRGNTEAFF. Full variable domain (outside the CDR3, taken from reference TRBV7-9 and TRBJ1-1): DTGVSQNPRHKITKRGQNVTFRCDPISEHNRLYWYRQTLGQGPEFLTYFQNEAQLEKSRLLSDRFSAERPKGSFSTLEIQRTEQGDSAMYLCASSLDRGNTEAFFGQGTRLTVV.

The chain links TRBV13 to TRBJ1-2, with TRBD1 matching over 7 bases. The germline V gene has CDR1 PRHDT and CDR2 FYEKMQ (reference sequence). The V segment lost 5 bases and the J segment 4 bases; nucleotides outside the gene matches: 10. The CDR3 has 15 residues. CDR3 DNA sequence: TGTGCCAGCAGCGTACGACAGGGCGGTTTCTATGGCTACACCTTC. Translation: CASSVRQGGFYGYTF.

The CDR3 spells CASSYTQASRTGELFF. Written as DNA, the CDR3 is TGTGCCAGCAGTTACACTCAGGCTAGCCGGACCGGGGAGCTGTTTTTT. This chain links TRBV6-5 with TRBJ2-2, with a weak D call TRBD2 (5 bases). With 2 bases removed from V and 5 bases from J, the gap between germline ends came to 15 bases. This CDR3 is 16 amino acids long. Germline V gene data show CDR1 as MNHEY and CDR2 as SVGAGI.

Notes on this clone: The sample contains more than one DNA sequence encoding this CDR3. The chain carries TRBV29-1 and TRBJ2-5; possibly TRBD1 for D (5 bases). This CDR3 region has 12 residues. V lost 6 bases and J lost 5, with 13 bases in between. CDR1 and CDR2 (germline): SQVTM, ANQGSEA. The DNA of the CDR3 is TGCAGCGTCCAACCAGGGATGGAGACCCAGTACTTC. Amino acids: CSVQPGMETQYF.

The J gene is TRBJ1-4, the V gene TRBV6-1; D is possibly TRBD1 (6 bases). CDR1 and CDR2 from the germline V gene are MNHNS and SASEGT. This CDR3 is built from 13 residues. The ends were cut back, 5 bases at V and 8 bases at J, with 12 bases in the middle. The CDR3 here is CASSSGAYEKLFF. CDR3 DNA sequence: TGTGCCAGCAGTTCGGGGGCGTACGAAAAACTGTTTTTT.

J is TRBJ1-4 and V is TRBV7-9, with D possibly TRBD1 on 6 matching bases. Germline V CDR1 and CDR2: SEHNR, FQNEAQ (reference sequence). Trimming left V 1 base short and J 7 bases short, with 10 bases between. There are 14 residues in the CDR3. CDR3 region: CASSLGTAREKLFF. In DNA form, the CDR3 reads TGTGCCAGCAGCTTAGGGACAGCCCGTGAAAAACTGTTTTTT.

The chain joins TRBV13 to TRBJ2-3; no definite D call. Between the trimmed V and J ends, which lost 6 bases and 6 bases, there was a span of 13 bases. Germline CDR1 reads PRHDT; CDR2 reads FYEKMQ (reference sequence). This CDR3 contains 13 residues. The CDR3: CASRGNPGDTQYF. The CDR3 DNA is TGTGCCAGCAGGGGCAACCCTGGGGATACGCAGTATTTT.

The V gene is TRBV18, the J gene TRBJ2-1, with unresolved D. V lost 2 bases to trimming and J lost 5 bases, with 4 bases between them. The CDR3 has 12 amino acids. The V gene's germline CDR1 is KGHSH and CDR2 LQKENI. CDR3 in amino acids: CASSPSHNEQFF. CDR3 nucleotides: TGTGCCAGCTCACCAAGCCACAATGAGCAGTTCTTC.

This clone was observed a few times. This sequence joins TRBV7-6 and TRBJ1-6, with TRBD1 matching over 9 bases. The CDR3 has 16 amino acids. Trimming cost V 5 bases and J 6 bases; bases outside gene matches: 8. In germline, CDR1 is SGHVS, CDR2 FNYEAQ. The CDR3 sequence is CASSRVPGQGNSPLHF. CDR3 nucleotides: TGTGCCAGCAGCAGAGTCCCGGGACAGGGTAATTCACCCCTCCACTTT.

The chain carries TRBV28 and TRBJ2-1; no definite D call. This CDR3 spans 12 amino acids. Germline values: CDR1 MDHEN, CDR2 SYDVKM. Between the trimmed V and J ends, which lost 5 bases and 5 bases, there was a span of 7 bases. The DNA of the CDR3 is TGTGCCAGCAGTACCACAGACAATGAGCAGTTCTTC. The encoded protein is CASSTTDNEQFF.

The chain joins TRBV2 to TRBJ2-1; 8 nucleotides align to TRBD2. The germline V gene encodes CDR1 SNHLY and CDR2 FYNNEI. This CDR3 spans 16 amino acids. V gave up 6 bases and J gave up 9 bases; unmatched junction bases: 16. The DNA of the CDR3 is TGTGCCAGCAGCGCTGTGACTAGCGCGATTGTAGGTGAGCAGTTCTTC. Its protein is CASSAVTSAIVGEQFF.

This rearrangement joins TRBV4-1 to TRBJ2-1, with D possibly being TRBD1 or TRBD2 (5 bases each). Germline V gene lookup returns CDR1 MGHRA and CDR2 YSYEKL. V lost 6 bases, J lost 5 bases, and 23 bases lay in between. CDR3 length: 17 amino acids. CDR3: CASRLLPSTLGHNEQFF. Here the CDR3 DNA reads TGCGCCAGCAGGTTACTTCCGTCGACACTGGGACACAATGAGCAGTTCTTC.

The rearrangement joins TRBV7-9 to TRBJ2-5; no clear D gene. The V gene's germline CDR1 is SEHNR and CDR2 FQNEAQ (reference sequence). The CDR3 length is 14 residues. The V end was cut by 5 bases, the J end by 2 bases, with 12 bases between. Here the CDR3 reads CASSAYGPQETQYF. The CDR3 DNA sequence: TGTGCCAGCAGCGCATACGGGCCACAAGAGACCCAGTACTTC.

V usage is TRBV9 and J usage is TRBJ2-3; 9 bases match TRBD2. The V segment lost 2 bases and the J segment 2 bases; nucleotides outside the gene matches: 3. Germline CDR1 SGDLS, CDR2 YYNGEE. This CDR3 comprises 15 residues. CDR3 nucleotide sequence: TGTGCCAGCAGCGTTCTAGCGGGACCCACAGATACGCAGTATTTT. Residues: CASSVLAGPTDTQYF.

The rearrangement joins TRBV2 to TRBJ2-7; perhaps TRBD1 as D (5 bases). This CDR3 comprises 11 residues. V shed 8 bases and J shed 4 bases, with 9 bases lying between them. Germline CDR1 SNHLY, CDR2 FYNNEI. CDR3 nucleotide sequence: TGTGCCAGCGGGGCGCTATACGAGCAGTACTTC. Residues: CASGALYEQYF.

V and J are TRBV19 and TRBJ2-2, with D perhaps TRBD2 (6 bases). The length of the CDR3 is 14 residues. The germline V and J ends were trimmed by 7 bases and 3 bases, with 12 bases remaining between them. Germline CDR1 is LNHDA and CDR2 is SQIVND (reference sequence). The CDR3 spells CASMRRGYTGELFF. CDR3 coding DNA: TGTGCCAGTATGAGGAGGGGCTACACCGGGGAGCTGTTTTTT.

V usage is TRBV7-3 and J usage is TRBJ2-2; a weak D match, TRBD1 (5 bases). The CDR3 runs to 17 residues. The germline V and J ends were trimmed by 2 bases and 4 bases, with 17 bases remaining between them. The germline V gene has CDR1 SGHTA and CDR2 FQGTGA. Here the CDR3 reads CASSLLGDPRATGELFF. The CDR3 DNA reads as TGTGCCAGCAGCTTACTGGGCGACCCCAGGGCCACCGGGGAGCTGTTTTTT. The variable domain in full, completed from reference TRBV7-3 and TRBJ2-2, reads GAGVSQTPSNKVTEKGKYVELRCDPISGHTALYWYRQSLGQGPEFLIYFQGTGAADDSGLPNDRFFAVRPEGSVSTLKIQRTERGDSAVYLCASSLLGDPRATGELFFGEGSRLTVL.

The chain carries TRBV5-6 and TRBJ1-2, with D tentatively TRBD1 (5 bases). The germline V gene has CDR1 SGHDT and CDR2 YYEEEE. CDR3 size: 12 residues. V shed 0 bases and J shed 9 bases, with 9 bases lying between them. CDR3 nucleotides: TGTGCCAGCAGCTTGGGGGACTTTAGCTACACCTTC. Its protein is CASSLGDFSYTF.

This chain joins TRBV7-9 and TRBJ1-3; D unclear. Germline V gene data show CDR1 as SEHNR and CDR2 as FQNEAQ (reference sequence). The ends were cut back, 4 bases at V and 0 bases at J, with 10 bases in the middle. The CDR3 contains 15 residues. In DNA form, the CDR3 reads TGTGCCAGCAGCTATCCCGGGAACTCTGGAAACACCATATATTTT. Encoded protein: CASSYPGNSGNTIYF. Complete variable domain (other parts from reference TRBV7-9 and TRBJ1-3): DTGVSQNPRHKITKRGQNVTFRCDPISEHNRLYWYRQTLGQGPEFLTYFQNEAQLEKSRLLSDRFSAERPKGSFSTLEIQRTEQGDSAMYLCASSYPGNSGNTIYFGEGSWLTVV.